This T cell receptor beta chain was found in a study of blood T cell repertoires in COVID-19. Study-level background: Acute-phase and convalescent COVID-19 samples originated in the United States, Italy and Spain. In each case, the material was cDNA or gDNA derived from T cells, B-cell-depleted T cells, or PBMCs.

In the case of this clone: Other DNA sequences in this sample translate to the same CDR3.

Authors' methods: Reference gene primer amplification in the assay estimated nucleated cell counts. Sequencing was performed with immunoSEQ multiplex PCR; in TCRdb, only in-frame clones are kept and a portion is missing. The DNA was the basis for D and trimming; V, J and clone size are from that table. The table records approximately 360,000 clones, 87% of them present only once. This TCR came from a man aged 40-49 years in a cohort exposed to, infected with or recovered from COVID-19 (not recorded which). The specimen was PBMCs or T cells enriched from blood (not recorded which).

The DNA for the CDR3 is TGTGCCAGCAGCTCGGGACAGAACTATGGCTACACCTTC. It codes for CASSSGQNYGYTF. The genes are TRBV28 and TRBJ1-2; 7 bases agree with TRBD1. From germline, CDR1 is MDHEN and CDR2 SYDVKM. V gave up 6 bases and J gave up 2 bases; unmatched junction bases: 3. The CDR3 runs 13 residues.